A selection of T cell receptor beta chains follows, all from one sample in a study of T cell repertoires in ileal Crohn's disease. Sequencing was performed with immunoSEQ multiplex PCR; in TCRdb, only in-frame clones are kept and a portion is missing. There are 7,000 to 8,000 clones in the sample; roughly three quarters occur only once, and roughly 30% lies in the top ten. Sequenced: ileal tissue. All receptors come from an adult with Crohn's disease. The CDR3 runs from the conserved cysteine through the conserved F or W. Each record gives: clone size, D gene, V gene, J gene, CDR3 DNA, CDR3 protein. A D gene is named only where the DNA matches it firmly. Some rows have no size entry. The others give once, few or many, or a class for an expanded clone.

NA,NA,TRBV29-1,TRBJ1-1,TGCAGCGCTAATCGGGGAGGGGGAACTGAAGCTTTCTTT,CSANRGGGTEAFF
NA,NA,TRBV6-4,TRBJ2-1,TGTGCCAGCAGTGAGGGGAGCGGCTCCTACAATGAGCAGTTCTTC,CASSEGSGSYNEQFF
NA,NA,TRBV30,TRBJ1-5,TGTGCCTGGACCCGGGGGCAGCCGTATAGCAATCAGCCCCAGCATTTT,CAWTRGQPYSNQPQHF
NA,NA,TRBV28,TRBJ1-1,TGTGCCAGCAGTTTTGCAGGGGCAGCTTTCTTT,CASSFAGAAFF
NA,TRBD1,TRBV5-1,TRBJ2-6,TGCGCCAGCAGCTTGACTTACGGGACAGTAGTTTCTGGGGCCAACGTCCTGACTTTC,CASSLTYGTVVSGANVLTF
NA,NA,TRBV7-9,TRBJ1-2,TGTGCCAGCAGCTCCAGCGGAGTAAACTATGGCTACACCTTC,CASSSSGVNYGYTF
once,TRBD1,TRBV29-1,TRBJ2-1,TGCAGCGTTGATAGGGACAGGGCGCTTTACAATGAGCAGTTCTTC,CSVDRDRALYNEQFF
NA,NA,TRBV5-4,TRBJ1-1,TGTGCCAGCAGAGCAAACCCTGAAGCTTTCTTT,CASRANPEAFF
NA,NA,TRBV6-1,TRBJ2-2,TGTGCCAGCAGTGAGGTCGGACCGAACACCGGGGAGCTGTTTTTT,CASSEVGPNTGELFF
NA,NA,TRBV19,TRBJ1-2,TGTGCCAGTAGTATAACGCTTAACTATGGCTACACCTTC,CASSITLNYGYTF
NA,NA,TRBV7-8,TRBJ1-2,TGTGCCAGCAGCCTGACAAGTTATGGCTACACCTTC,CASSLTSYGYTF